The 10 T cell receptor beta chains reported below all come from one sample, sequenced in a study of response to subunit inactivated influenza vaccine. From the RT-PCR reads, TCRdb called clonotypes with MiXCR, one entry per CDR3 protein. The sample consists of 550,000 to 800,000 distinct CDR3 sequences, approximately 14% of them appearing once. Specimen: PBMCs from blood, collected 12 days after vaccination. The receptor set was obtained from a middle-aged man who received an inactivated influenza vaccine.

This sequence joins TRBV12-3 or TRBV12-4 and TRBJ1-6; 8 positions match TRBD1. The CDR3 is 13 residues long. Losses at the gene ends were 3 bases for V and 16 bases for J; bases not matched to a gene: 8. CDR3 sequence (DNA): TGTGCCAGCAGTTTGGGAGACAGGGGCCGACTCCACTTT. Protein: CASSLGDRGRLHF.

This clonotype was observed a few times. The chain has TRBV3-1 and TRBJ2-1, with TRBD1 matching over 9 bases. CDR1 is LGHDT, CDR2 YNNKEL, per germline (reference sequence). This CDR3 has 16 residues. With 4 bases clipped from V and 8 bases from J, the junction kept 12 bases outside the gene matches. CDR3 in amino acids: CASSRAGGQGWYEQFF. CDR3 bases: TGTGCCAGCAGCCGGGCCGGAGGACAGGGGTGGTATGAGCAGTTCTTC.

This chain links TRBV28 with TRBJ1-4, with D perhaps TRBD1 (5 bases). CDR3 length: 13 residues. Germline assignment: CDR1 MDHEN and CDR2 SYDVKM. V was clipped by 7 bases and J by 1 base, with 7 bases between them. The DNA of the CDR3 is TGTGCCAGCAAGAGGGGAACTAATGAAAAACTGTTTTTT. Translating it yields CASKRGTNEKLFF.

The rearrangement uses TRBV20-1 and TRBJ1-1; a weak D match, TRBD1 (5 bases). Looked up from germline, CDR1 is DFQATT and CDR2 is SNEGSKA (reference sequence). The CDR3 extends over 13 amino acids. V dropped 6 bases and J dropped 4 bases, with 15 bases sitting between them. CDR3 DNA: TGCAGTGCGGATGACGGGACCATCACTGAAGCTTTCTTT. Its translation: CSADDGTITEAFF.

This chain's CDR3 is CATSEEGLAGVSNEQFF. CDR3 bases: TGTGCCACCAGTGAGGAGGGACTAGCGGGAGTTTCTAATGAGCAGTTCTTC. The V call is TRBV24-1, the J call TRBJ2-1; 14 nucleotides align to TRBD2. This CDR3 spans 17 amino acids. Trimming took 4 bases from V and 7 from J; bases not matched to a gene: 8. In germline, CDR1 is KGHDR, CDR2 SFDVKD.

This clonotype occurred a few times. Relative to the germline gene, one junction end is altered; a read error may explain this. The CDR3 DNA reads TGTGCCAGCAGTATATCGACTACCGGTACCTACAATGAGCAGTTCTTC. Protein: CASSISTTGTYNEQFF. This rearrangement joins TRBV27 to TRBJ2-1, with D possibly TRBD2 on 5 matching bases. Germline V CDR1 and CDR2: MNHEY, SMNVEV (reference sequence). The CDR3 covers 16 residues.

The V call is TRBV6-2 or TRBV6-3, the J call TRBJ1-6, with TRBD1 identical over 7 bases. After removal of 4 bases from V and 10 bases from J, the junction contained 10 bases not matched to a gene. The CDR3 loop spans 15 amino acids. CDR1 is MNHEY and CDR2 is SVGEGT in the germline V gene. CDR3 loop: CASSSPESGGSPLHF. The CDR3 DNA reads as TGTGCCAGCAGTTCACCCGAGTCAGGGGGATCACCCCTCCACTTT.

This clonotype was recorded at least ten times. In nucleotides, the CDR3 is TGTGCCAGCAGCGTAGATTACGGGGGCACGGGCAATGAGCAGTTCTTC. Its translation: CASSVDYGGTGNEQFF. This sequence joins TRBV9 and TRBJ2-1; D assignment may be TRBD1 or TRBD2 (6 bases each). The V gene's germline CDR1 is SGDLS and CDR2 YYNGEE. V lost 0 bases, J lost 6 bases, and 16 bases lay in between. The CDR3 is 16 residues long.

The rearrangement joins TRBV7-2 to TRBJ2-5; D is possibly TRBD2 (6 bases). The CDR3 spans 17 residues. Germline lookup yields CDR1 SGHTA and CDR2 FQGNSA. Trimming stripped 0 bases from V and 8 bases from J, with 22 bases between. The CDR3 reads CASSLAEDRLGSYTQYF. DNA of the CDR3: TGTGCCAGCAGCTTAGCTGAGGATAGACTAGGCTCCTATACCCAGTACTTC.

This chain connects TRBV7-9 to TRBJ2-4, with 9 bases identical to TRBD1. V lost 3 bases to trimming and J lost 7 bases; unmatched junction nucleotides: 1. From germline, CDR1 is SEHNR and CDR2 FQNEAQ (reference sequence). This CDR3 contains 13 residues. This CDR3 is CASSLGQGNIQYF. The CDR3 DNA is TGTGCCAGCAGCTTGGGACAGGGCAACATTCAGTACTTC.